Sequencing of this TCR beta chain was carried out in a study of blood T cell repertoires in COVID-19 (dated by TCRdb to about 2020). Notes on the research overall: Samples covering the acute and convalescent phases of COVID-19 were provided by collaborators in the United States, Italy and Spain. The prospective study material was composed of cDNA or gDNA derived from T cells, B-cell-depleted T cells, or PBMCs. Deeply sampled blood TCRbeta repertoires from subjects exposed to, actively infected with, or recovered from COVID-19 were included in the dataset. The repertoires were made available in a free public database intended to serve as a resource for research on the immune response to SARS-CoV-2. The samples were drawn from the first 160 participants of the ongoing ImmuneRACE study and from over a thousand subjects provided by 6 global collaborators. The sample metadata nearly always contained a de-identified subject ID, COVID-19 status, age in years and sex. Where available, HLA class I and class II types were taken from metadata supplied by the sample provider and were not determined by assay-based typing.

What the work shows at the level of the full study, not this receptor alone: Clinical and demographic metadata were provided uncurated, with the amount varying by source and participant.

Regarding this clone: It lacks a known antigen. No qualities accompany the bases; no much larger clone lies one base away.

TCRbeta CDR3 regions were amplified from genomic DNA using the immunoSEQ Assay, a bias-controlled multiplex PCR. The paper's data handling went like this. The number of nucleated cells in each sample was estimated from the amplification of reference gene primers within the assay. To quantify the absolute abundance of each unique TCRbeta CDR3 rearrangement, sequence reads were collapsed and filtered. For each sample, productive Simpson clonality was calculated by taking the square root of Simpson's diversity index across productive rearrangements. What TCRdb holds here is the immuneACCESS table cut down to in-frame rearrangements. Part of the clones is not present; checked against another copy, under half of the missing clones reflect an unresolved V gene, and the others are unexplained. That table furnishes V, J and clone size, whereas the DNA furnished D and trimming. The sample table shows 200,000 to 250,000 clones, and around nine tenths are seen once. In total, the top ten clones hold about 3.5% of the sample.

Participants in the prospective study were aged roughly 18 to 89 years, lived in about two dozen United States geographic areas, and enrolled through a virtual design. To assign participants to cohorts, the prospective study relied on clinical history that participants themselves reported in a screening survey and a study questionnaire. A participant counted as exposed if, within 2 weeks of entering the study, that participant had been in contact with someone who had a PCR-confirmed or clinician-diagnosed COVID-19 case. Mobile phlebotomists in the prospective study collected whole blood, serum and a nasopharyngeal or oropharyngeal swab from every participant. Over a roughly 2-month period, participants in the prospective study had the option of providing additional blood draws and questionnaires. Blood samples from the prospective study were shipped frozen or at room temperature prior to DNA extraction.

The germline V gene gives CDR1 as SGHRS and CDR2 as YFSETQ. V is shortened by 0 bases, J by 1 base, and the region joining them spans 10 bases. Reading from cysteine to phenylalanine, the CDR3 counts 15 amino acids. Here the CDR3 DNA is all that survives: 45 bases in frame from base 1. The sample was PBMCs or T cells enriched from blood (not recorded which). The sequence joins TRBV5-1 to TRBJ1-1, with the D gene uncertain. The clonotype was recovered from a woman under 40 who had been exposed to COVID-19. In nucleotide form, the sequence is TGCGCCAGCAGCTTGGCTGGGCAGAAGAACACTGAAGCTTTCTTT. It encodes CASSLAGQKNTEAFF.